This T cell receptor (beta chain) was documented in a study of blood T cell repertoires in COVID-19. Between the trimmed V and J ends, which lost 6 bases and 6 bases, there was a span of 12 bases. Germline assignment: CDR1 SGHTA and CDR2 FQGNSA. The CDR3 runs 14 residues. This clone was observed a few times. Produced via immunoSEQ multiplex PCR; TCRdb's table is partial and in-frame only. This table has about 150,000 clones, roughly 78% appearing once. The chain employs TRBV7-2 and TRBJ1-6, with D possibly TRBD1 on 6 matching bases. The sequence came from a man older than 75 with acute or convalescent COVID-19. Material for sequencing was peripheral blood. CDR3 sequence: CASSRGQSNSPLHF. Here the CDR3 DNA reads TGTGCCAGCAGTCGAGGACAGTCTAATTCACCCCTCCACTTT.